This T cell receptor beta chain was documented in a study of patients and donors after allogeneic stem cell transplantation. TCRdb used MiXCR to reprocess the RT-PCR reads, holding one entry per CDR3 protein. The table shows some 880,000 distinct CDR3 sequences, with around 17% occurring only once. This CDR3 has 13 amino acids. The V end lost 5 bases, the J end lost 3 bases, and 8 bases lay between the germline ends. Germline values: CDR1 LNHDA, CDR2 SQIVND (reference sequence). The sequence was collected from a human donor who was either an allogeneic HSCT recipient or a stem cell or donor lymphocyte infusion donor (not recorded which). It is not recorded whose cells these are; they may come from a transplant donor. Sequencing input: blood, either unsorted or a sorted T cell fraction (not recorded which). The chain uses TRBV19 and TRBJ2-1, with D uncertain. The CDR3 nucleotides read TGTGCCAGTAGTGTGACGGACTACAATGAGCAGTTCTTC. Its translation: CASSVTDYNEQFF. Full variable domain (outside the CDR3, taken from reference TRBV19 and TRBJ2-1): DGGITQSPKYLFRKEGQNVTLSCEQNLNHDAMYWYRQDPGQGLRLIYYSQIVNDFQKGDIAEGYSVSREKKESFPLTVTSAQKNPTAFYLCASSVTDYNEQFFGPGTRLTVL.